Listed here is a single T cell receptor (beta chain). Its antigen is undetermined. This sample was taken from a study of cytomegalovirus exposure and HLA in healthy donors. Germline trimming cut 4 bases from V and 7 bases from J; bases unmatched to any gene: 15. Germline V gene data show CDR1 as SGHAT and CDR2 as FQNNGV. The CDR3 loop spans 17 amino acids. Study-wide results and limits: CMV serostatus stood as the only immune exposure information on hand. In a later analysis, compared with equally common non-associated chains, HLA-associated beta chains were more expanded. Later analysis showed TCR association rates varying by HLA locus, highest for DRB1 and lowest for HLA-C. Researchers catalogued 160 or so TCR beta chains as cytomegalovirus-associated.

The study ran its PCR with 60 Vbeta and 13 Jbeta primers. Clones were sequenced by immunoSEQ multiplex PCR, and TCRdb holds only the in-frame ones, with some missing. The sample lists more than 95,000 clones, around 73% occurring once. This sequence joins TRBV11-2 and TRBJ2-2; 7 bases are a match to TRBD1. The receptor was isolated from a man aged 25-45 years in good health and CMV-seropositive. Sequences were obtained from PBMCs. CDR3 sequence: CASSSARPGTDIGELFF. Written as DNA, the CDR3 is TGTGCCAGCAGCTCGGCCCGTCCCGGGACAGATATCGGGGAGCTGTTTTTT.